In this sample, the clone carrying this T cell receptor (beta chain) turned up a few times. Constant-region reverse primers amplified full-length variable regions, followed by semi-nested Nested Universal Primer A PCR. Using its own MiXCR run on the 5' RACE reads, TCRdb lists one record per CDR3 protein. The sample shows approximately 40,000 distinct CDR3 sequences, about 32% of them seen only once. CDR1 and CDR2 from the germline V gene are SGHTA and FQGTGA. V lost 9 bases and J 0 bases, leaving 15 bases between the germline ends. The CDR3 consists of 15 residues. The sample consisted of tumor-infiltrating memory CD4+ T cells sorted from the breast tumor. Documented subset: memory CD4+ T cells, CD4+CD45RO+CD25-. The chain has TRBV7-3 and TRBJ2-1; possibly TRBD1 or TRBD2 for D (5 bases each). The sequence was collected from a female donor with breast cancer. The CDR3 DNA is TGTGCCAGTTCCGAGGGGTGGAGCTCCTACAATGAGCAGTTCTTC. Translating gives CASSEGWSSYNEQFF.